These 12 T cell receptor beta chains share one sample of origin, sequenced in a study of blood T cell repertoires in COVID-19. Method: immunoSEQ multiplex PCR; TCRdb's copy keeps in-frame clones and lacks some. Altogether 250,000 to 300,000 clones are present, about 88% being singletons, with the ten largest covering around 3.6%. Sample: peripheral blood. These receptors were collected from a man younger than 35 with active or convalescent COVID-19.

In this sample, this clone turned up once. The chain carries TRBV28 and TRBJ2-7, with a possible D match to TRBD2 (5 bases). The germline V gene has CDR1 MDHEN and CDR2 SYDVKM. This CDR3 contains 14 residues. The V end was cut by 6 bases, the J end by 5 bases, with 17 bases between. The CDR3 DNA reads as TGTGCCAGCAGAGCACACGGAGAGGGAGACGAGCAGTACTTC. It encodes CASRAHGEGDEQYF.

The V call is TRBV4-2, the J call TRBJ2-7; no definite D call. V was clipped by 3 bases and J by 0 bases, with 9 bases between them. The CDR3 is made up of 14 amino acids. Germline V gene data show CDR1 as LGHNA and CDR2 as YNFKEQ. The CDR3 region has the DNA TGTGCCAGCAGCCAGGAGTTAATCTCCTACGAGCAGTACTTC. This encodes CASSQELISYEQYF.

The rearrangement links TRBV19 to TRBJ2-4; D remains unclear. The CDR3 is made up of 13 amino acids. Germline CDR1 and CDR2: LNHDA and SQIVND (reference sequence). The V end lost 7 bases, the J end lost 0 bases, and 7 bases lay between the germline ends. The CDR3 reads CASTGLAKNIQYF. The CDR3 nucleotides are TGTGCCAGTACGGGTCTAGCCAAAAACATTCAGTACTTC.

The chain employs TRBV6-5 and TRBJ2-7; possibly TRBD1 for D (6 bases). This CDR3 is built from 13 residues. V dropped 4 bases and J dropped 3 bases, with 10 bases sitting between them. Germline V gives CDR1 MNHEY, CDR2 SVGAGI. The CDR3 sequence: CASSFGGRYEQYF. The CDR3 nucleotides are TGTGCCAGCAGTTTTGGGGGCCGCTACGAGCAGTACTTC.

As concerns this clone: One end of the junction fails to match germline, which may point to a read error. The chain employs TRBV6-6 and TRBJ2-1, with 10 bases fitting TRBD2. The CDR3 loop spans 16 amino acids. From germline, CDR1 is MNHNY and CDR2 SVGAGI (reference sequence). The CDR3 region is CASSNSAGGPYNEQFF. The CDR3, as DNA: TGTGCCAGCAGTAACTCAGCGGGGGGGCCGTACAATGAGCAGTTCTTC.

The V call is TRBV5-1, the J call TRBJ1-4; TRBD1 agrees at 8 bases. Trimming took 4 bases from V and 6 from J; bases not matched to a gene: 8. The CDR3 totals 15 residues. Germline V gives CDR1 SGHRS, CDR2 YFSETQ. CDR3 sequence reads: CASSLPTGEDEKLFF. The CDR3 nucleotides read TGCGCCAGCAGCCTACCGACAGGGGAGGATGAAAAACTGTTTTTT.

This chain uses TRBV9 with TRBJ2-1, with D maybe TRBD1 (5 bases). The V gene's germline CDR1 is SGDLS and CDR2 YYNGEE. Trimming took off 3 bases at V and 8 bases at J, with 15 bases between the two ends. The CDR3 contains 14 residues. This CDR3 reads CASSGIRGSDEQFF. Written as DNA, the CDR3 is TGTGCCAGCAGCGGGATAAGGGGCTCGGATGAGCAGTTCTTC.

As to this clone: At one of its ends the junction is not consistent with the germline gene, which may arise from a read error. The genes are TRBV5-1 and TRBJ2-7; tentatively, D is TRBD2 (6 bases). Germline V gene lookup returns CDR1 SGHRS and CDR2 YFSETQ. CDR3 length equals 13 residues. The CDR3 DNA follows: TGCGCCAGCAGCTTGAGCGCTAGACTAGAGCGGTACTTC. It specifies CASSLSARLERYF.

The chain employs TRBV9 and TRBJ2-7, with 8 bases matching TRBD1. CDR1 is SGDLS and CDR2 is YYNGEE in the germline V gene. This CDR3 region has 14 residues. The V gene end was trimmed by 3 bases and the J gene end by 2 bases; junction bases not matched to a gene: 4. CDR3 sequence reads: CASSAPGQAYEQYF. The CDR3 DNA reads TGTGCCAGCAGCGCCCCGGGACAGGCCTACGAGCAGTACTTC.

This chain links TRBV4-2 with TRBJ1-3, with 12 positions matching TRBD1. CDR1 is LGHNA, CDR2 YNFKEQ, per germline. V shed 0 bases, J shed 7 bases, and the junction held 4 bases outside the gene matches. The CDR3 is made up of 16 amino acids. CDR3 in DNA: TGTGCCAGCAGCCAAGATGGGACAGGGGGCTGGAACACCATATATTTT. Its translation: CASSQDGTGGWNTIYF.

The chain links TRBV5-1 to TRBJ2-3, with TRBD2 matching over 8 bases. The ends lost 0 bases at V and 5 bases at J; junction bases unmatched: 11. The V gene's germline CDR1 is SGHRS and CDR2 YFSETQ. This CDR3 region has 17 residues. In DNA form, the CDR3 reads TGCGCCAGCAGCTTGGGCCCTTGGGGAGCGGGAGAAGATACGCAGTATTTT. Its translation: CASSLGPWGAGEDTQYF.

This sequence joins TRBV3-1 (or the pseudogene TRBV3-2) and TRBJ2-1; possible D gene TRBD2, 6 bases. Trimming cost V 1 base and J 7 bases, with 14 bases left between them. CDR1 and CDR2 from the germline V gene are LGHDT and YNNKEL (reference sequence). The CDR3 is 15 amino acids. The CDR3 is CASSQVTGVLNEQFF. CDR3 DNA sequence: TGTGCCAGCAGCCAAGTGACGGGAGTGTTAAATGAGCAGTTCTTC.